This record looks at one T cell receptor (beta chain) sequence and its context. This entry belongs to a study of shared clonotypes between healthy human individuals. Assay: immunoSEQ multiplex PCR; the TCRdb copy retains only in-frame clones and omits some. This sample has hundreds of thousands of clones, with approximately 71% found just once. Sequences were obtained from PBMCs. The TCR was taken from a woman in her 40s in good health. Some clones in this sample may be carry-over from other donors' samples.

In DNA, the CDR3 is TGTGCCAGCAGTCGGGACAGTCTAACCTACGAGCAGTACTTC. Protein sequence: CASSRDSLTYEQYF. The chain has TRBV6-1 and TRBJ2-7; 7 nucleotides agree with TRBD1. CDR1 and CDR2 (germline): MNHNS, SASEGT. The CDR3 runs 14 residues. V lost 5 bases, J lost 2 bases, and 6 bases stayed unmatched.